This TCR beta chain was documented in a study of CD8 T cells in ankylosing spondylitis. This clonotype was seen a handful of times. Deletions cut 3 bases from V and 0 bases from J, with 3 bases between. Looked up from germline, CDR1 is SQVTM and CDR2 is ANQGSEA. The CDR3 is 13 amino acids. TCRdb re-derived calls from the 5' RACE reads in MiXCR, one entry per CDR3 protein. The sample holds around 150,000 distinct CDR3 sequences, about a sixth seen once. The receptor comes from a male donor with ankylosing spondylitis or in good health (not recorded which). The sample was blood, either unsorted or a sorted T cell fraction (not recorded which). The genes are TRBV29-1 and TRBJ2-6, with D unclear. CDR3: CSVDSSGANVLTF. Written as DNA, the CDR3 is TGCAGCGTTGACAGCTCTGGGGCCAACGTCCTGACTTTC.